Listed below are T cell receptor beta chains from one sample, sequenced in a study of identical twins. TCRdb passed the 5' RACE reads through MiXCR, listing each CDR3 protein once. The repertoire consists of roughly 710,000 distinct CDR3 sequences, with 5.5% to 6.5% occurring once and the leading ten covering roughly 1.6%. Source material: naive T cells sorted from blood. These receptors came from a young man in good health. The CDR3 runs from the conserved cysteine through the conserved F or W. Where a row states a size, it is once, few, many or the class of an expanded clone; other rows omit it.

v_gene,len,j_gene,abundance,CDR3aa
TRBV12-3/TRBV12-4,12,TRBJ2-1,many,CASSLYVAEQFF
TRBV4-2,11,TRBJ2-7,many,CASSQGSEQYF
TRBV4-2,17,TRBJ2-5,NA,CASSQERSRNIQETQYF
TRBV27,15,TRBJ1-3,many,CASSPGGSSGNTIYF
TRBV20-1,16,TRBJ1-2,few,CSAREGLRPLGYGYTF
TRBV6-2/TRBV6-3,14,TRBJ2-3,many,CASSWGLGTDTQYF
TRBV11-1,15,TRBJ2-2,many,CASSLRDFHGGELFF
TRBV7-9,15,TRBJ2-6,few,CASTPPGAGANVLTF
TRBV19,17,TRBJ2-3,NA,CASSTGLAGLDTDTQYF
TRBV6-1,13,TRBJ1-2,few,CASSLGPLDGYTF
TRBV20-1,16,TRBJ2-2,many,CSARGTPSTGPGELFF
TRBV7-9,15,TRBJ1-1,NA,CASSLAGAVNTEAFF
TRBV6-2/TRBV6-3,14,TRBJ2-5,NA,CASKTSGGGETQYF
TRBV11-2,21,TRBJ2-1,few,CASSFGPPLAGGQSSYNEQFF
TRBV15,15,TRBJ1-2,NA,CATSRERSVSGGYTF
TRBV3-1,15,TRBJ2-1,NA,CASSQDLAGIGEQFF
TRBV7-3,14,TRBJ2-7,NA,CASSMGTTNYEQYF
TRBV24-1,12,TRBJ1-2,few,CATSSPVHGYTF
TRBV5-1,19,TRBJ2-7,few,CASSLPRSMGATYQMEQYF
TRBV5-1,14,TRBJ2-1,NA,CASSPDVTYNEQFF
TRBV15,14,TRBJ1-5,few,CATSTEGRYQPQHF
TRBV18,15,TRBJ1-1,NA,CASSPGRGQNTEAFF
TRBV4-2,15,TRBJ2-7,few,CASSQGTADRVEQYF
TRBV7-2,16,TRBJ2-2,many,CASGLNSGKLSGELFF
TRBV7-9,14,TRBJ1-1,many,CASSLEAATPEAFF
TRBV11-2,18,TRBJ2-2,few,CASSLVRLAGALAGELFF
TRBV20-1,15,TRBJ2-5,many,CSARGALEVGETQYF
TRBV28,15,TRBJ2-1,few,CASSLIRTSRDEQFF
TRBV28,12,TRBJ2-7,many,CASSAGSIEQYF
TRBV20-1,15,TRBJ2-7,many,CSARGRYRGKGEQYF
TRBV29-1,13,TRBJ1-1,few,CSVSGLANTEAFF
TRBV28,16,TRBJ2-7,many,CASSPQRPPITYEQYF